The 2 T cell receptor beta chains given below trace back to one sample, sequenced in a study of cytomegalovirus exposure and HLA in healthy donors. PCR primers comprised 60 Vbeta and 13 Jbeta primers. Profiling relied on immunoSEQ multiplex PCR, and the TCRdb table lists in-frame clones only, not all of them. The profile shows some 160,000 clones, roughly 80% of them singletons. The sequenced material came from PBMCs. The receptors were sampled from a man aged 18 to 30 in good health and CMV-seronegative.

Only a few counts were recorded for this clone. The rearrangement uses TRBV18 and TRBJ1-2; weak D call: TRBD1 (5 bases). This CDR3 has 12 residues. With 3 bases removed from V and 8 bases from J, the gap between germline ends came to 10 bases. Germline lookup yields CDR1 KGHSH and CDR2 LQKENI. This CDR3 reads CASSPLDSGYTF. CDR3 nucleotide sequence: TGTGCCAGCTCACCTCTTGACAGCGGCTACACCTTC.

V and J are TRBV19 and TRBJ1-5; D is possibly TRBD1 (6 bases). V was clipped by 5 bases and J by 2 bases, with 10 bases between them. The germline V gene encodes CDR1 LNHDA and CDR2 SQIVND (reference sequence). The CDR3 totals 14 residues. The DNA of the CDR3 is TGTGCCAGTAGTGCTCACAGGGGCAATCAGCCCCAGCATTTT. It encodes CASSAHRGNQPQHF.